This T cell receptor beta chain emerged from a study of cytomegalovirus exposure and HLA in healthy donors. In the study overall: Of 300 to 500 genotyped donors, around 80% grouped in the Caucasian-associated ancestry cluster.

With respect to this clone: No antigen is known for it.

This PCR relied on a set of 60 Vbeta primers and 13 Jbeta primers. The repertoire was sequenced with immunoSEQ multiplex PCR; TCRdb's copy has only in-frame clones and lacks some. The sample carries about 170,000 clones, roughly 80% recorded once. This CDR3 is 18 amino acids long. Germline values: CDR1 SGHKS, CDR2 YYEKEE (reference sequence). Trimming shortened V by 2 bases and J by 7 bases, and 27 bases separated the two germline ends. Regarding the study as a whole: Through in vitro validation, three CMV-associated chains were shown to be specific for CMV antigens. Certain sequence variants were highly shared and formed a cluster, and this cluster was likely a sequencing artifact. Associated with cytomegalovirus, according to the listing, were some 180 TCR beta chains.

The sequence derives from a male donor in good health and CMV-seronegative. Material: PBMCs. V gene TRBV5-5 combines with J gene TRBJ2-5; tentative D call: TRBD2 (6 bases). Here the CDR3 DNA reads TGTGCCAGCAGCTTCCAAGGGATTCGTTTTCCCGGGAGTGGGACCCAGTACTTC. The encoded protein is CASSFQGIRFPGSGTQYF. The full variable domain, its missing parts supplied by reference TRBV5-5 and TRBJ2-5, is DAGVTQSPTHLIKTRGQQVTLRCSPISGHKSVSWYQQVLGQGPQFIFQYYEKEERGRGNFPDRFSARQFPNYSSELNVNALLLGDSALYLCASSFQGIRFPGSGTQYFGPGTRLLVL.